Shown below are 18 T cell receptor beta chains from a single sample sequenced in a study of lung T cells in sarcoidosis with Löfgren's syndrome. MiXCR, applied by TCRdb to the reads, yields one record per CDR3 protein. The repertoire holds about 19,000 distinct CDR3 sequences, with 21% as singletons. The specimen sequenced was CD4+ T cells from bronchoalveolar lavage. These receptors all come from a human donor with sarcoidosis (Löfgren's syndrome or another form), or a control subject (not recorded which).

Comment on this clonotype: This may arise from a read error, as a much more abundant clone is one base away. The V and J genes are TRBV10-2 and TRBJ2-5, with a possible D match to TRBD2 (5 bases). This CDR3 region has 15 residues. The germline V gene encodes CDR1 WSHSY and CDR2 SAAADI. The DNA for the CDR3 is TGTGCCACCAGTGAGTCAGCGGCCGGCCAAGAGACCCAGTACTTC. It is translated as CATSESAAGQETQYF.

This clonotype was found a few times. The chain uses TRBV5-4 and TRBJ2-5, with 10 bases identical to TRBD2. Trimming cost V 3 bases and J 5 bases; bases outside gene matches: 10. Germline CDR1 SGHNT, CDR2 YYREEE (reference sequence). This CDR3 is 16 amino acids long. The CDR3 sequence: CASSSRLAGSRETQYF. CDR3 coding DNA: TGTGCCAGCAGCTCGAGACTAGCGGGCTCGAGGGAGACCCAGTACTTC.

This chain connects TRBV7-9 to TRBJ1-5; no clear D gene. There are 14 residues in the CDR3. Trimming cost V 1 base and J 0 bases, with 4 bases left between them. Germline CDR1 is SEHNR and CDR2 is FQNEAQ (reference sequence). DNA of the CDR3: TGTGCCAGCAGCTTAGGGATTAGCAATCAGCCCCAGCATTTT. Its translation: CASSLGISNQPQHF.

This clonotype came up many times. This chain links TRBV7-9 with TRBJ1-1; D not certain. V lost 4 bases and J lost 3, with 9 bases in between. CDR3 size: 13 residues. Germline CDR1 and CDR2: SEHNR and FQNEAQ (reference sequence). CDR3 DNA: TGTGCCAGCAGCTCTGGACCGGACACTGAAGCTTTCTTT. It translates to CASSSGPDTEAFF. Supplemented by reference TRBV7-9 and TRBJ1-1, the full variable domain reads DTGVSQNPRHKITKRGQNVTFRCDPISEHNRLYWYRQTLGQGPEFLTYFQNEAQLEKSRLLSDRFSAERPKGSFSTLEIQRTEQGDSAMYLCASSSGPDTEAFFGQGTRLTVV.

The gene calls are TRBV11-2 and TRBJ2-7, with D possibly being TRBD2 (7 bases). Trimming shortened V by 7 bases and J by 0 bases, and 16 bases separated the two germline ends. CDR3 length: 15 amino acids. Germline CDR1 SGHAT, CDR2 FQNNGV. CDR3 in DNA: TGTGCCAGCACCGTAAGGGGGGGCACCTCCTACGAGCAGTACTTC. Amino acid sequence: CASTVRGGTSYEQYF.

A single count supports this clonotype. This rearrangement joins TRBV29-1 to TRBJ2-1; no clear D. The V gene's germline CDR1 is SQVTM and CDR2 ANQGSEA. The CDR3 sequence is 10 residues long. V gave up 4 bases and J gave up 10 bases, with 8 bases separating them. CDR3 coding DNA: TGCAGCGTTGTCACCAGGGAGCAGTTCTTC. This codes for CSVVTREQFF.

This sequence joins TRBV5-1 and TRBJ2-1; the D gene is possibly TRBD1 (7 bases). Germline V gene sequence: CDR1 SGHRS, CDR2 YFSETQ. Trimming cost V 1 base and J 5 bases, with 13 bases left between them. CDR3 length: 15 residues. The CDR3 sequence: CASSLNQGGDNEQFF. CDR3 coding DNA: TGCGCCAGCAGCTTGAACCAGGGGGGTGACAATGAGCAGTTCTTC.

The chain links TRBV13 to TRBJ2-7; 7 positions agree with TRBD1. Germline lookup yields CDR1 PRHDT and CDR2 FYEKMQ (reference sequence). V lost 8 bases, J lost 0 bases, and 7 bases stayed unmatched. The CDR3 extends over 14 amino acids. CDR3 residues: CASGTRQGSYEQYF. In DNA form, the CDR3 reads TGTGCCAGCGGCACCAGACAGGGCTCCTACGAGCAGTACTTC. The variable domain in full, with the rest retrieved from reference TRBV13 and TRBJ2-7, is AAGVIQSPRHLIKEKRETATLKCYPIPRHDTVYWYQQGPGQDPQFLISFYEKMQSDKGSIPDRFSAQQFSDYHSELNMSSLELGDSALYFCASGTRQGSYEQYFGPGTRLTVT.

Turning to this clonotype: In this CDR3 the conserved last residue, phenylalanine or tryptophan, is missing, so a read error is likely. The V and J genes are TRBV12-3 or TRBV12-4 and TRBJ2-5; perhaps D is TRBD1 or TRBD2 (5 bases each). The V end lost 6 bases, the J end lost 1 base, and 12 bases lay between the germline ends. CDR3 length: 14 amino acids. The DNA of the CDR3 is TGTGCCAGCAGCGTCCGGGGCCGCCAAGAGACCCAGTACTCC. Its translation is CASSVRGRQETQYS.

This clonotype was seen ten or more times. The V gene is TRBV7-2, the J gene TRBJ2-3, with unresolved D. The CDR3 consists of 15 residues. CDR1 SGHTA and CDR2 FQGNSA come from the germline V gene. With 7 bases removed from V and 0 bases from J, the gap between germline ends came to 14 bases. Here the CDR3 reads CASTSQPLSTDTQYF. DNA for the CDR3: TGTGCCAGCACCTCTCAGCCTCTTAGCACAGATACGCAGTATTTT. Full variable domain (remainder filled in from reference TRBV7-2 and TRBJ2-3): GAGVSQSPSNKVTEKGKDVELRCDPISGHTALYWYRQSLGQGLEFLIYFQGNSAPDKSGLPSDRFSAERTGGSVSTLTIQRTQQEDSAVYLCASTSQPLSTDTQYFGPGTRLTVL.

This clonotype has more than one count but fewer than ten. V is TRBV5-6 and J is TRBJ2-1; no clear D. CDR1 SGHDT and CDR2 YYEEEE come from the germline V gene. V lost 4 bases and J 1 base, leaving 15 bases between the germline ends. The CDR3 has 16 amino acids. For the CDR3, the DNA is TGTGCCAGCAGCCATTATCCCGGGCTTTCCTACAATGAGCAGTTCTTC. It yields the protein CASSHYPGLSYNEQFF.

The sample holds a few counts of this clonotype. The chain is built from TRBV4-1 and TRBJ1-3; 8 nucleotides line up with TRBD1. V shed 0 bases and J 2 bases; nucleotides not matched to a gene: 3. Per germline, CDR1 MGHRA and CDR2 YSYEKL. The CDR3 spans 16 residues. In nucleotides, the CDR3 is TGCGCCAGCAGCCAAGATGACAGGGGAGCTGGAAACACCATATATTTT. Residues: CASSQDDRGAGNTIYF.

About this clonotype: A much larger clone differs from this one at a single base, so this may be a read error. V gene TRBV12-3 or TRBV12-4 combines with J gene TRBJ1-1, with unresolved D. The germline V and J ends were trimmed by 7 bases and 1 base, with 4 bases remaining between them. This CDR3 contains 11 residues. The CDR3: CASKANTEAFF. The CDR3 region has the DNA TGTGCCAGCAAGGCGAACACTGAAGCTTTCTTT.

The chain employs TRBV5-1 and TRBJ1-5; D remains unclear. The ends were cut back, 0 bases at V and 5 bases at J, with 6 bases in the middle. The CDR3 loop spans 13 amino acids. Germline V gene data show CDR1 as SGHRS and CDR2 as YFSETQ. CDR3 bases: TGCGCCAGCAGCTTGGATGGGGATCAGCCCCAGCATTTT. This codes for CASSLDGDQPQHF.

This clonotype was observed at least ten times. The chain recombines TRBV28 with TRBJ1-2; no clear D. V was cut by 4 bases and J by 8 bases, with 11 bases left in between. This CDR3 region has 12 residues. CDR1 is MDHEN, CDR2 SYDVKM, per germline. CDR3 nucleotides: TGTGCCAGCAGTTCCTCCCAAGGAGGCTACACCTTC. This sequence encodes CASSSSQGGYTF.

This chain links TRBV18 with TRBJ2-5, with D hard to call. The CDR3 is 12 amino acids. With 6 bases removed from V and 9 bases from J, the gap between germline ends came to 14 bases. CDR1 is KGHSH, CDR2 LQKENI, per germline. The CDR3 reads CASSREGPSQYF. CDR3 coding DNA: TGTGCCAGCTCCCGTGAAGGGCCTTCCCAGTACTTC.

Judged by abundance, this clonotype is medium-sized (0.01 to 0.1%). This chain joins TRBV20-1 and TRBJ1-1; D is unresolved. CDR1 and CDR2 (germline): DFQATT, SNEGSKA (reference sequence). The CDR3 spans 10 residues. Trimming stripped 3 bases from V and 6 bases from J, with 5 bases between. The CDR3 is CSASQSEAFF. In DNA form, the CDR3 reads TGCAGTGCTAGCCAGTCTGAAGCTTTCTTT.

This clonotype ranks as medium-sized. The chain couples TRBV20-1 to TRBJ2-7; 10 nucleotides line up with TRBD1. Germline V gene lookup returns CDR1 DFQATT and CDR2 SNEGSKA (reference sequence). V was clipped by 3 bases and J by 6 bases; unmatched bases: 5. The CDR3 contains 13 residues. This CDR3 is CSARGQGYAEQYF. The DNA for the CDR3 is TGCAGTGCTAGGGGACAGGGGTACGCCGAGCAGTACTTC.